The 31 T cell receptor beta chains below were found in one sample sequenced in a study of cytomegalovirus exposure and HLA in healthy donors. The PCR made use of 60 Vbeta and 13 Jbeta primers. Assay: immunoSEQ multiplex PCR; the TCRdb copy retains only in-frame clones and omits some. The sample includes around 140,000 clones, about 74% of them seen just once. Sequenced sample: PBMCs. The receptors were sampled from an older woman in good health and CMV-seronegative.

This chain links TRBV5-6 with TRBJ2-7, with D uncertain. Germline V lookup: CDR1 SGHDT, CDR2 YYEEEE. V was cut by 4 bases and J by 6 bases, with 17 bases left in between. The CDR3 is 14 residues long. Here the CDR3 DNA reads TGTGCCAGCAGCCCGCCGCGGCCGGCCGTCGAGCAGTACTTC. Protein: CASSPPRPAVEQYF. Filled out from reference TRBV5-6 and TRBJ2-7, the complete variable domain reads DAGVTQSPTHLIKTRGQQVTLRCSPKSGHDTVSWYQQALGQGPQFIFQYYEEEERQRGNFPDRFSGHQFPNYSSELNVNALLLGDSALYLCASSPPRPAVEQYFGPGTRLTVT.

This clone was detected only once. The rearrangement links TRBV19 to TRBJ1-3; TRBD1 matches 9 bases. CDR3 length: 15 residues. Germline-derived CDR1 and CDR2 are LNHDA and SQIVND (reference sequence). V was clipped by 4 bases and J by 4 bases; unmatched bases: 5. The CDR3 DNA is TGTGCCAGTAGTAACACAGGGGGCACGGGAAACACCATATATTTT. Its translation is CASSNTGGTGNTIYF.

The V and J genes are TRBV6-1 and TRBJ2-1; 9 bases line up with TRBD2. This CDR3 has 16 amino acids. The J segment lost 8 bases and the V segment lost 2 bases, leaving 10 bases of the junction unmatched. CDR1 and CDR2 from the germline V gene are MNHNS and SASEGT. The CDR3 nucleotides read TGTGCCAGCAGTGAAAGGGGGACTAGCCCAGGGGATGAGCAGTTCTTC. Translation gives CASSERGTSPGDEQFF.

The chain uses TRBV28 and TRBJ1-5, with no clear D. The CDR3 is made up of 13 amino acids. Germline V gene sequence: CDR1 MDHEN, CDR2 SYDVKM. The V and J ends lost 3 bases and 8 bases respectively, with 11 bases between them. The CDR3 coding sequence is TGTGCCAGCAGTTTCGCCCGACGGGAGCCCCAGCATTTT. Encoded protein: CASSFARREPQHF.

This clone appeared a single time. The CDR3 loop is CASSLLSGGDTGELFF. The DNA of the CDR3 is TGTGCCAGCTCACTCCTCTCGGGGGGTGACACCGGGGAGCTGTTTTTT. This chain joins TRBV18 and TRBJ2-2; TRBD2 matches at 7 bases. V shed 4 bases, J shed 3 bases, and the junction held 8 bases outside the gene matches. This CDR3 has 16 residues. Germline-derived CDR1 and CDR2 are KGHSH and LQKENI.

The chain is built from TRBV7-9 and TRBJ2-3, with TRBD2 identical over 7 bases. This CDR3 spans 14 amino acids. V lost 11 bases and J lost 0; bases outside the gene matches: 8. Germline V gene lookup returns CDR1 SEHNR and CDR2 FQNEAQ (reference sequence). CDR3: CAVRERESTDTQYF. CDR3 coding DNA: TGTGCCGTCCGGGAGCGGGAAAGCACAGATACGCAGTATTTT.

This chain links TRBV7-6 with TRBJ2-2; 14 bases match TRBD2. The CDR3 is made up of 16 amino acids. The trim removed 4 bases at V and 6 bases at J, leaving 4 bases unmatched. Germline V gene lookup returns CDR1 SGHVS and CDR2 FNYEAQ. CDR3 sequence: CASSYGLAGGAGELFF. For the CDR3, the DNA is TGTGCCAGCAGCTATGGACTAGCGGGAGGTGCCGGGGAGCTGTTTTTT. Based on the CDR3 plus reference TRBV7-6 and TRBJ2-2, the full variable domain is GAGVSQSPRYKVTKRGQDVALRCDPISGHVSLYWYRQALGQGPEFLTYFNYEAQQDKSGLPNDRFSAERPEGSISTLTIQRTEQRDSAMYRCASSYGLAGGAGELFFGEGSRLTVL.

V usage is TRBV14 and J usage is TRBJ2-1; D is possibly TRBD2 (5 bases). The germline CDR1 and CDR2 sequences are SGHDN and FVKESK. The CDR3 runs to 16 residues. Trimming cost V 2 bases and J 8 bases, with 19 bases left between them. As DNA, the CDR3 is TGTGCCAGCAGCCAACTTTTGAGGGTTGGGTCGGATGAGCAGTTCTTC. It codes for CASSQLLRVGSDEQFF.

The V call is TRBV18, the J call TRBJ1-2; 8 bases fit TRBD1. The germline gives CDR1 KGHSH, CDR2 LQKENI. This CDR3 has 17 amino acids. V dropped 3 bases and J dropped 6; count of bases not matched to a gene: 15. The CDR3 loop reads CASSPGAGQVAWNGYTF. CDR3 nucleotide sequence: TGTGCCAGCTCACCGGGGGCGGGACAGGTAGCCTGGAATGGCTACACCTTC.

The V gene is TRBV27, the J gene TRBJ2-3; TRBD2 is a possible D gene (5 bases). The germline CDR1 and CDR2 sequences are MNHEY and SMNVEV (reference sequence). Trimming pared 7 bases from V and 5 bases from J, leaving 13 bases between. CDR3 size: 13 residues. CDR3 nucleotides: TGTGCCAGCAAGCCGGGATTTATAGATACGCAGTATTTT. It yields the protein CASKPGFIDTQYF.

This chain links TRBV27 with TRBJ1-6; D perhaps matches TRBD1 (6 bases). This CDR3 comprises 18 residues. The V end was cut by 4 bases, the J end by 0 bases, with 16 bases between. Germline-derived CDR1 and CDR2 are MNHEY and SMNVEV (reference sequence). The CDR3 DNA is TGTGCCAGCAGTTGGCTACGGGACAAAAGCTCCTATAATTCACCCCTCCACTTT. Amino acid sequence: CASSWLRDKSSYNSPLHF.

This clone turned up a few times. CDR3 DNA sequence: TGTGCCAGCAGTTTGGCATTACCAGGGGGTAAAGCTTTCTTT. Its protein is CASSLALPGGKAFF. The chain uses TRBV28 and TRBJ1-1; TRBD1 matches 7 bases. This CDR3 comprises 14 residues. Germline values: CDR1 MDHEN, CDR2 SYDVKM. V was clipped by 3 bases and J by 9 bases; unmatched bases: 10.

The chain joins TRBV5-1 to TRBJ1-2, with 12 bases identical to TRBD1. The germline V gene has CDR1 SGHRS and CDR2 YFSETQ. Trimming removed 3 bases from V and 7 bases from J; junction bases left unmatched: 4. The CDR3 sequence is 14 residues long. The CDR3 coding sequence is TGCGCCAGCAGCTCGGGGACAGGGGGCCGTGGCTACACCTTC. Protein: CASSSGTGGRGYTF.

This chain links TRBV5-1 with TRBJ1-2, with 7 nucleotides matching TRBD1. Germline CDR1 SGHRS, CDR2 YFSETQ. This CDR3 region has 13 residues. With V trimmed by 0 bases and J by 6 bases, 2 bases remained unmatched. The CDR3 region is CASSLEGADGYTF. As DNA, the CDR3 is TGCGCCAGCAGCTTGGAGGGGGCGGATGGCTACACCTTC.

J is TRBJ2-6 and V is TRBV5-4, with D possibly TRBD1 on 6 matching bases. This CDR3 contains 14 residues. CDR1 and CDR2 from the germline V gene are SGHNT and YYREEE (reference sequence). Trimming shortened V by 5 bases and J by 2 bases, and 8 bases separated the two germline ends. CDR3 amino acids: CASRAGAGANVLTF. DNA of the CDR3: TGTGCCAGCAGGGCAGGGGCTGGGGCCAACGTCCTGACTTTC.

The sample holds one count of this clone. V usage is TRBV28 and J usage is TRBJ2-1; 7 positions agree with TRBD2. V lost 5 bases and J lost 1; bases outside the gene matches: 8. The germline V gene has CDR1 MDHEN and CDR2 SYDVKM. The CDR3 runs 16 residues. The CDR3 coding sequence is TGTGCCAGCAGTAACCTCGGGGGGAGGTCCTACAATGAGCAGTTCTTC. This encodes CASSNLGGRSYNEQFF.

The chain uses TRBV28 and TRBJ1-1; D not resolved. Germline values: CDR1 MDHEN, CDR2 SYDVKM. The CDR3 is 13 amino acids. With 7 bases removed from V and 4 bases from J, the gap between germline ends came to 13 bases. The CDR3 region has the DNA TGTGCCAGCATCCTACGGGAAGGCACTGAAGCTTTCTTT. Translation gives CASILREGTEAFF. The full variable domain, its missing parts supplied by reference TRBV28 and TRBJ1-1, is DVKVTQSSRYLVKRTGEKVFLECVQDMDHENMFWYRQDPGLGLRLIYFSYDVKMKEKGDIPEGYSVSREKKERFSLILESASTNQTSMYLCASILREGTEAFFGQGTRLTVV.

This chain joins TRBV28 and TRBJ2-5; 7 bases are a match to TRBD2. The CDR3 has 14 amino acids. V lost 2 bases, J lost 5 bases, and 5 bases stayed unmatched. Per germline, CDR1 MDHEN and CDR2 SYDVKM. In DNA form, the CDR3 reads TGTGCCAGCAGTTTAGCGGGAGTGCGTGAGACCCAGTACTTC. Translation gives CASSLAGVRETQYF.

The rearrangement links TRBV30 to TRBJ2-1; 7 bases fit TRBD2. Trimming removed 7 bases from V and 6 bases from J; junction bases left unmatched: 9. Germline lookup yields CDR1 GTSNPN and CDR2 SVGIG (reference sequence). The CDR3 is made up of 13 amino acids. This chain's CDR3 is CASHGGRANEQFF. The CDR3 nucleotides are TGTGCCTCCCATGGGGGGAGGGCCAATGAGCAGTTCTTC. The full variable domain, its missing parts supplied by reference TRBV30 and TRBJ2-1, is SQTIHQWPATLVQPVGSPLSLECTVEGTSNPNLYWYRQAAGRGLQLLFYSVGIGQISSEVPQNLSASRPQDRQFILSSKKLLLSDSGFYLCASHGGRANEQFFGPGTRLTVL.

CDR3 sequence (DNA): TGTGCCAGTAGGACATCTAGCGGGGAGTACAATGAGCAGTTCTTC. It specifies CASRTSSGEYNEQFF. The chain combines TRBV19 with TRBJ2-1, with TRBD2 identical over 9 bases. The CDR3 extends over 15 amino acids. The junction had 7 bases not matched to a gene; V was cut back by 6 bases and J by 4 bases. Germline V gene sequence: CDR1 LNHDA, CDR2 SQIVND (reference sequence).

There are a few counts of this clone. The chain combines TRBV5-5 with TRBJ2-3; D remains ambiguous. Germline V gene sequence: CDR1 SGHKS, CDR2 YYEKEE (reference sequence). CDR3 length equals 12 residues. The V and J ends lost 1 base and 5 bases respectively, with 5 bases between them. CDR3 in amino acids: CASSLIIDTQYF. CDR3 DNA: TGTGCCAGCAGCTTGATCATAGATACGCAGTATTTT.

The V call is TRBV2, the J call TRBJ1-5; perhaps TRBD1 as D (5 bases). There are 14 residues in the CDR3. CDR1 is SNHLY and CDR2 is FYNNEI in the germline V gene. V was pared by 5 bases and J by 1 base, with 9 bases between. CDR3 coding DNA: TGTGCCAGCAGTCTCGACAGAAGCAATCAGCCCCAGCATTTT. Its translation: CASSLDRSNQPQHF. Based on the CDR3 plus reference TRBV2 and TRBJ1-5, the full variable domain is EPEVTQTPSHQVTQMGQEVILRCVPISNHLYFYWYRQILGQKVEFLVSFYNNEISEKSEIFDDQFSVERPDGSNFTLKIRSTKLEDSAMYFCASSLDRSNQPQHFGDGTRLSIL.

The chain carries TRBV7-9 and TRBJ2-2, with TRBD2 matching 8 bases. This CDR3 has 16 residues. J gave up 6 bases and V 2 bases, and 8 bases lay outside the gene matches. The germline V gene has CDR1 SEHNR and CDR2 FQNEAQ (reference sequence). The DNA for the CDR3 is TGTGCCAGCAGCTTAATATTATACGGGAGGGCCGGGGAGCTGTTTTTT. It codes for CASSLILYGRAGELFF.

This clone is a singleton in its sample. The CDR3 spells CASSVVPGTGNYGYTF. The DNA of the CDR3 is TGTGCCAGCAGCGTAGTCCCTGGTACAGGAAACTATGGCTACACCTTC. The chain recombines TRBV9 with TRBJ1-2; a possible D gene is TRBD1 (5 bases). The V end lost 0 bases, the J end lost 2 bases, and 14 bases lay between the germline ends. The CDR3 extends over 16 amino acids. In germline, CDR1 is SGDLS, CDR2 YYNGEE.

V usage is TRBV5-1 and J usage is TRBJ2-1, with TRBD2 matching 8 bases. The germline V gene encodes CDR1 SGHRS and CDR2 YFSETQ. V dropped 2 bases and J dropped 5; count of bases not matched to a gene: 9. This CDR3 contains 16 residues. The CDR3 nucleotides are TGCGCCAGCAGCTTCCTAGCGGGTAGAAACGACAATGAGCAGTTCTTC. This translates into CASSFLAGRNDNEQFF.

V gene TRBV27 combines with J gene TRBJ2-1; 8 bases match TRBD2. V gave up 3 bases and J gave up 9 bases; unmatched junction bases: 10. The germline CDR1 and CDR2 sequences are MNHEY and SMNVEV (reference sequence). This CDR3 is built from 15 residues. In DNA, the CDR3 is TGTGCCAGCAGTTTGACGTCCGGGAGGGCCAGTGAGCAGTTCTTC. Translation gives CASSLTSGRASEQFF.

The chain uses TRBV5-4 and TRBJ1-2; the D gene is possibly TRBD1 (6 bases). The V end was cut by 4 bases, the J end by 4 bases, with 11 bases between. The CDR3 loop spans 13 amino acids. The germline CDR1 and CDR2 sequences are SGHNT and YYREEE (reference sequence). The CDR3 sequence: CASSPGHFYGYTF. Here the CDR3 DNA reads TGTGCCAGCAGCCCGGGACACTTCTATGGCTACACCTTC.

CDR3 in amino acids: CASSSRDTIEAFF. The CDR3 coding sequence is TGCGCCAGCAGTTCCAGGGATACCATTGAAGCTTTCTTT. The V call is TRBV10-2, the J call TRBJ1-1, with D possibly TRBD1 on 5 matching bases. V was pared by 5 bases and J by 7 bases, with 14 bases between. This CDR3 contains 13 residues. In germline, CDR1 is WSHSY, CDR2 SAAADI.

This clone was detected only once. The V call is TRBV28, the J call TRBJ2-3; 9 nucleotides match TRBD2. J lost 7 bases, V lost 6 bases, and 11 bases had no gene match. From germline, CDR1 is MDHEN and CDR2 SYDVKM. The CDR3 extends over 15 amino acids. This CDR3 is CASRFSGSGWNTQYF. In nucleotides, the CDR3 is TGTGCCAGCAGATTTAGCGGGAGCGGGTGGAATACGCAGTATTTT.

The V call is TRBV9, the J call TRBJ1-5, with 7 nucleotides matching TRBD1. Germline V CDR1 and CDR2: SGDLS, YYNGEE. Trimming at V came to 4 bases and at J to 0 bases, leaving 4 bases not matched to a gene. The CDR3 totals 15 residues. For the CDR3, the DNA is TGTGCCAGCAGCCTCGGACAGGCTAGCAATCAGCCCCAGCATTTT. Protein product: CASSLGQASNQPQHF.

The chain joins TRBV30 to TRBJ1-2, with a possible D match to TRBD1 (6 bases). Germline values: CDR1 GTSNPN, CDR2 SVGIG (reference sequence). V lost 1 base, J lost 8 bases, and 17 bases lay in between. This CDR3 comprises 14 residues. This CDR3 reads CAWSAGAVVPGYTF. CDR3 nucleotides: TGTGCCTGGAGTGCAGGGGCCGTCGTGCCCGGCTACACCTTC. The whole variable domain, filled in from reference TRBV30 and TRBJ1-2, reads SQTIHQWPATLVQPVGSPLSLECTVEGTSNPNLYWYRQAAGRGLQLLFYSVGIGQISSEVPQNLSASRPQDRQFILSSKKLLLSDSGFYLCAWSAGAVVPGYTFGSGTRLTVV.